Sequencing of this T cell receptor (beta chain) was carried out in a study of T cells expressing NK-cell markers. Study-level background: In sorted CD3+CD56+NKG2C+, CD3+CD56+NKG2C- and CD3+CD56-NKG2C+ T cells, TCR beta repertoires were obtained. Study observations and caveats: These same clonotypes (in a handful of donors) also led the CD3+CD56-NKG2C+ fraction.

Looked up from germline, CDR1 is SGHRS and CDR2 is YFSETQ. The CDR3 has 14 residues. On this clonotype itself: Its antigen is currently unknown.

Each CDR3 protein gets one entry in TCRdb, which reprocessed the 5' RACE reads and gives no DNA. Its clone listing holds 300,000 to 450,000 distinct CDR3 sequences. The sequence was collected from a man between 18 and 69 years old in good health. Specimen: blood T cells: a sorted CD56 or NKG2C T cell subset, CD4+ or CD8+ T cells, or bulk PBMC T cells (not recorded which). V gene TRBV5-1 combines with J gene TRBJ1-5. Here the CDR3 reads CASSPDGSNQPQHF.